Below are 27 T cell receptor beta chains sequenced from a single sample in a study of T-cell reconstitution after alpha-beta-depleted transplantation in children (dated by TCRdb to the mid-2010s). Library method: PCR. Reads for this sample came from an Illumina HiSeq 2500. TCR libraries were prepared with molecular barcoding, using unique molecular identifiers to normalize TCRbeta repertoire quantification. The raw public reads went through TCRdb reprocessing: fastp at Q25, MiXCR clone calling, in-frame beta chains kept. Each record represents a unique CDR3 protein, reported with the most common genes and DNA among its rows. The sample contains around 530,000 distinct CDR3 sequences, 30% to 35% of them found a single time. Approximately 2.3% of the sample belongs to the ten largest clones. Sequenced here: PBMCs from the stem cell graft donor, sampled from the stem cell graft. Source of these receptors: a human donor who donated a stem cell graft to a child with aplastic anemia.

V and J are TRBV28 and TRBJ2-5; 8 nucleotides align to TRBD2. The CDR3 totals 15 residues. Germline trimming cut 2 bases from V and 2 bases from J; bases unmatched to any gene: 4. The germline V gene has CDR1 MDHEN and CDR2 SYDVKM. As DNA, the CDR3 is TGTGCCAGCAGTTTAGGCGGGAGGATACAAGAGACCCAGTACTTC. Translation: CASSLGGRIQETQYF.

V usage is TRBV29-1 and J usage is TRBJ1-2, with D perhaps matching TRBD1 (6 bases). Trimming cost V 0 bases and J 5 bases, with 28 bases left between them. The CDR3 contains 19 residues. Germline V CDR1 and CDR2: SQVTM, ANQGSEA. In DNA, the CDR3 is TGCAGCGTTGAAGATCGTCCAGGGGTGGAGGGCCGGGTGAGATATGGCTACACCTTC. Protein: CSVEDRPGVEGRVRYGYTF.

The sample holds a few counts of this clonotype. The chain links TRBV7-2 to TRBJ2-2; 7 positions agree with TRBD2. Looked up from germline, CDR1 is SGHTA and CDR2 is FQGNSA. This CDR3 is built from 16 residues. With 5 bases clipped from V and 0 bases from J, the junction kept 6 bases outside the gene matches. CDR3 coding DNA: TGTGCCAGCAGCCCTAGCGGATTCGCGAACACCGGGGAGCTGTTTTTT. As protein: CASSPSGFANTGELFF.

The CDR3 loop reads CASIRDRGRGEQYV. The CDR3, as DNA: TGTGCCAGCATTAGGGACAGGGGGCGCGGTGAGCAGTACGTC. This chain connects TRBV21-1 to TRBJ2-7; TRBD1 reflects the table's D call only, with no check against the DNA. TRBV21-1 is noted as a pseudogene. This CDR3 contains 14 residues.

The chain is built from TRBV12-3 or TRBV12-4 and TRBJ1-2, with D unresolved. Trimming removed 1 base from V and 4 bases from J, with 13 bases in between. The length of the CDR3 is 15 residues. The CDR3 is CASSLVPGIVYGYTF. The CDR3 bases are TGTGCCAGCAGTTTAGTCCCGGGGATTGTCTATGGCTACACCTTC.

This clonotype was picked up a small number of times. The rearrangement joins TRBV12-3 or TRBV12-4 to TRBJ1-1; 7 bases match TRBD1. The CDR3 is 14 residues long. The V gene end was trimmed by 1 base and the J gene end by 4 bases; junction bases not matched to a gene: 3. CDR3 nucleotide sequence: TGTGCCAGCAGTTTAGAGGGGGACAGCACTGAAGCTTTCTTT. Protein product: CASSLEGDSTEAFF.

Only a few counts were recorded for this clonotype. The V and J genes are TRBV29-1 and TRBJ2-7; 7 bases are a match to TRBD2. Germline V gene data show CDR1 as SQVTM and CDR2 as ANQGSEA. The ends lost 2 bases at V and 6 bases at J; junction bases unmatched: 4. CDR3 length equals 12 residues. This chain's CDR3 is CSVERGSSEQYF. The CDR3 DNA is TGCAGCGTTGAACGCGGGAGTTCCGAGCAGTACTTC.

The chain joins TRBV20-1 to TRBJ2-2; 13 nucleotides align to TRBD2. The CDR3 covers 22 residues. J lost 0 bases, V lost 2 bases, and 18 bases had no gene match. Germline V gives CDR1 DFQATT, CDR2 SNEGSKA (reference sequence). The DNA for the CDR3 is TGCAGTGCTAGATCTCTCAGTGTGACTAGCGGGAGGCTTACGGCGAACACCGGGGAGCTGTTTTTT. It encodes CSARSLSVTSGRLTANTGELFF.

The V and J genes are TRBV20-1 and TRBJ1-2; D is unresolved. CDR3 size: 14 residues. V shed 5 bases and J shed 0 bases, with 13 bases lying between them. CDR1 is DFQATT and CDR2 is SNEGSKA in the germline V gene (reference sequence). This CDR3 reads CSAPRRGSNYGYTF. CDR3 nucleotide sequence: TGCAGTGCTCCCCGTCGAGGGTCTAACTATGGCTACACCTTC.

This clonotype was seen at least ten times. The chain carries TRBV11-2 and TRBJ2-3; maybe TRBD2 (6 bases). In germline, CDR1 is SGHAT, CDR2 FQNNGV. The germline V and J ends were trimmed by 5 bases and 0 bases, with 12 bases remaining between them. This CDR3 has 15 residues. CDR3 bases: TGTGCCAGCAGCCCCAGGGCGGGAAGCACAGATACGCAGTATTTT. Its protein product is CASSPRAGSTDTQYF.

V is TRBV20-1 and J is TRBJ2-3, with D unclear. The germline V and J ends were trimmed by 7 bases and 2 bases, with 13 bases remaining between them. CDR3 size: 13 residues. Germline CDR1 and CDR2: DFQATT and SNEGSKA (reference sequence). CDR3 protein: CSVPVSTTDTQYF. CDR3 sequence (DNA): TGCAGTGTACCGGTTTCTACCACAGATACGCAGTATTTT.

This clonotype came up a few times. CDR3 nucleotides: TGCAGCGTTGAGGGCGCGGGCATGGATACGCAGTATTTT. This codes for CSVEGAGMDTQYF. V and J are TRBV29-1 and TRBJ2-3; D is perhaps TRBD2 (5 bases). There are 13 residues in the CDR3. The V gene's germline CDR1 is SQVTM and CDR2 ANQGSEA. Trimming stripped 3 bases from V and 6 bases from J, with 13 bases between.

The chain couples TRBV5-1 to TRBJ2-1, with 8 bases that match TRBD2. V was clipped by 4 bases and J by 4 bases; unmatched bases: 10. The CDR3 is 16 residues long. The germline gives CDR1 SGHRS, CDR2 YFSETQ. DNA for the CDR3: TGCGCCAGCAGCCCTTTTGGGTCGGGAGGGTACAATGAGCAGTTCTTC. Translated, it gives CASSPFGSGGYNEQFF.

The V gene is TRBV12-3 or TRBV12-4, the J gene TRBJ2-2; D remains unclear. V was pared by 5 bases and J by 5 bases, with 15 bases between. There are 15 residues in the CDR3. This CDR3 reads CASSHDRVSTGELFF. The CDR3 region has the DNA TGTGCCAGCAGTCATGATCGGGTTTCTACCGGGGAGCTGTTTTTT.

There are a few counts of this clonotype. This chain joins TRBV10-2 and TRBJ2-7; D may be TRBD1 (5 bases). This CDR3 is built from 16 residues. The V end was cut by 5 bases, the J end by 2 bases, with 19 bases between. The V gene's germline CDR1 is WSHSY and CDR2 SAAADI. The CDR3 region is CASSISLGLVPYEQYV. The CDR3 bases are TGCGCCAGCAGTATATCACTGGGGCTAGTACCCTACGAGCAGTACGTC.

This clonotype was recorded once. Here the CDR3 reads CASSPMTSGRGVEQFF. The CDR3 region has the DNA TGTGCCAGCAGTCCCATGACTAGCGGGAGGGGGGTTGAGCAGTTCTTC. V gene TRBV6-2 or TRBV6-3 combines with J gene TRBJ2-1; 14 bases line up with TRBD2. The CDR3 is 16 residues long. Unmatched junction bases numbered 9, after V lost 5 bases and J lost 9 bases. The V gene's germline CDR1 is MNHEY and CDR2 SVGEGT.

This clonotype was detected a few times. CDR3 coding DNA: TGTGCCAGCAGCTTAGGTAGCCCCCGAGAGACCCAGTACTTC. This translates into CASSLGSPRETQYF. V and J are TRBV7-2 and TRBJ2-5; D not certain. V was pared by 1 base and J by 4 bases, with 10 bases between. The germline gives CDR1 SGHTA, CDR2 FQGNSA. The CDR3 is 14 residues long.

This clonotype has just a few counts. CDR3 sequence: CASSLTYYGNEQFF. CDR3 in DNA: TGTGCCAGCAGTTTGACCTACTACGGGAATGAGCAGTTCTTC. V gene TRBV27 combines with J gene TRBJ2-1; no clear D. This CDR3 region has 14 residues. Deletions cut 3 bases from V and 7 bases from J, with 13 bases between. CDR1 is MNHEY, CDR2 SMNVEV, per germline (reference sequence).

The chain has TRBV9 and TRBJ2-7; D may be TRBD1 (6 bases). The length of the CDR3 is 17 residues. Per germline, CDR1 SGDLS and CDR2 YYNGEE. V gave up 3 bases and J gave up 2 bases, with 21 bases separating them. The CDR3: CASSGEVGQLGAYEQYF. CDR3 sequence (DNA): TGTGCCAGCAGCGGTGAGGTGGGACAACTGGGCGCCTACGAGCAGTACTTC.

CDR3 amino acids: CASSARLAGNADTQYF. DNA for the CDR3: TGTGCCAGCAGCGCCCGACTAGCGGGAAATGCAGATACGCAGTATTTT. This chain links TRBV9 with TRBJ2-3; 11 nucleotides agree with TRBD2. With 3 bases clipped from V and 4 bases from J, the junction kept 7 bases outside the gene matches. Germline V lookup: CDR1 SGDLS, CDR2 YYNGEE. The CDR3 has 16 amino acids.

V and J are TRBV20-1 and TRBJ1-1, with D possibly TRBD1 on 5 matching bases. Trimming left V 4 bases short and J 7 bases short, with 16 bases between. Germline assignment: CDR1 DFQATT and CDR2 SNEGSKA (reference sequence). The length of the CDR3 is 13 residues. Written as DNA, the CDR3 is TGCAGTGCTAACTACCAGGGCGGAAGTGAAGCTTTCTTT. Its protein is CSANYQGGSEAFF.

The V call is TRBV12-3 or TRBV12-4, the J call TRBJ1-2, with D tentatively TRBD1 (6 bases). V dropped 5 bases and J dropped 2 bases, with 15 bases sitting between them. The CDR3 totals 15 residues. CDR3 in amino acids: CASSPRDTYNYGYTF. DNA of the CDR3: TGTGCCAGCAGTCCCCGGGACACCTACAACTATGGCTACACCTTC.

V gene TRBV6-2 or TRBV6-3 combines with J gene TRBJ1-1; TRBD1 might be the D (6 bases). The CDR3 is made up of 15 amino acids. Per the germline V gene, CDR1 is MNHEY and CDR2 is SVGEGT. Trimming removed 7 bases from V and 7 bases from J, with 22 bases in between. The CDR3 nucleotides read TGTGCCAGCATCACGGACGGGGGGCTGGAGGTTGAAGCTTTCTTT. This codes for CASITDGGLEVEAFF.

Regarding this clonotype: The junction shows a germline mismatch at one end, possibly a read error. This rearrangement joins TRBV6-2 or TRBV6-3 to TRBJ2-6; tentatively, D is TRBD1 or TRBD2 (5 bases each). This CDR3 has 20 amino acids. CDR1 is MNHEY and CDR2 is SVGEGT in the germline V gene. The CDR3 nucleotides read TGTGCCAGCAGTTACTCGTCGGGACCTTTACCCCTCTCTGGGGCCACCGTCCTGACTTTC. It translates to CASSYSSGPLPLSGATVLTF.

The chain couples TRBV6-2 or TRBV6-3 to TRBJ2-1; 15 bases agree with TRBD2. With 6 bases clipped from V and 9 bases from J, the junction kept 12 bases outside the gene matches. The CDR3 runs 17 residues. Germline loops: CDR1 MNHEY, CDR2 SVGEGT. This chain's CDR3 is CASSPPGLAGGVGEQFF. The DNA of the CDR3 is TGTGCCAGCAGCCCTCCCGGACTAGCGGGAGGGGTAGGTGAGCAGTTCTTC.

This chain joins TRBV7-2 and TRBJ2-1, with TRBD1 matching 8 bases. The ends lost 3 bases at V and 8 bases at J; junction bases unmatched: 3. This CDR3 contains 13 residues. Germline loops: CDR1 SGHTA, CDR2 FQGNSA. In DNA, the CDR3 is TGTGCCAGCAGCTTCAGGGGGCGCGATGAGCAGTTCTTC. Its translation: CASSFRGRDEQFF.

The chain is built from TRBV20-1 and TRBJ2-1; 14 bases fit TRBD2. CDR1 is DFQATT and CDR2 is SNEGSKA in the germline V gene (reference sequence). The CDR3 covers 15 residues. V lost 6 bases to trimming and J lost 9 bases; unmatched junction nucleotides: 10. The DNA of the CDR3 is TGCAGTGCCCCGGGACTAGCGGGAGTAGGAGGTGAGCAGTTCTTC. Translation gives CSAPGLAGVGGEQFF.